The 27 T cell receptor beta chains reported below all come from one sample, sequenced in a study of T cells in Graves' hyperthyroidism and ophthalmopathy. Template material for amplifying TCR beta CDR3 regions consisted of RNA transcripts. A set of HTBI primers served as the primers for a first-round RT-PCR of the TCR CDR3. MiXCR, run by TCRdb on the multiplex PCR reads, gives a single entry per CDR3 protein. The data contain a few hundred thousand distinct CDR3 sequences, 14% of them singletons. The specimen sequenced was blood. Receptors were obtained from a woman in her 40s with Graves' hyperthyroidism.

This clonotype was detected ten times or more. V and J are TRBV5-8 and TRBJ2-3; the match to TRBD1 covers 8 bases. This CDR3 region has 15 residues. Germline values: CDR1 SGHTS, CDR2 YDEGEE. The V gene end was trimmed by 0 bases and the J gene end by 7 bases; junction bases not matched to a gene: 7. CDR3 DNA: TGTGCCAGCAGCTTGGAGGGACAGGCTCCCTATACGCAGTATTTT. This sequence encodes CASSLEGQAPYTQYF.

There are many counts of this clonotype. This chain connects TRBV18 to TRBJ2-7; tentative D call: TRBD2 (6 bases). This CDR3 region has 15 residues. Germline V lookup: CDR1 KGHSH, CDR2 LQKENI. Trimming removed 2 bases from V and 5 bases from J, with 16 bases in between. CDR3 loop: CASSPRTGEENEQYF. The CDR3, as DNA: TGTGCCAGCTCACCAAGGACGGGAGAAGAAAACGAGCAGTACTTC.

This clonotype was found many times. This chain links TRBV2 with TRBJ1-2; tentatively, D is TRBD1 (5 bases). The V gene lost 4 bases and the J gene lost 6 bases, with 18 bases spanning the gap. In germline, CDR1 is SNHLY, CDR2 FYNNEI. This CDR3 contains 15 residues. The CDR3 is CASSGGGIPYDGYTF. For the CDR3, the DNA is TGTGCCAGCAGTGGTGGGGGGATTCCCTACGATGGCTACACCTTC.

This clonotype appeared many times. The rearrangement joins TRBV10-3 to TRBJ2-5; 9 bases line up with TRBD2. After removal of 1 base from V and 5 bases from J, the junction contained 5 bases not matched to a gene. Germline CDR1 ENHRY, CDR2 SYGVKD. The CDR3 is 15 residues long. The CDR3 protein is CAISELAGEAETQYF. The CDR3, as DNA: TGTGCCATCAGTGAGTTAGCGGGAGAGGCTGAGACCCAGTACTTC.

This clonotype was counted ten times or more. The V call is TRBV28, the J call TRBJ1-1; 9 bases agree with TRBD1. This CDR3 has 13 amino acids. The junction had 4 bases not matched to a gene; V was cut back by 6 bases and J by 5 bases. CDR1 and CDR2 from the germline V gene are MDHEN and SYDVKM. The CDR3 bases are TGTGCCAGCAGGTCGGGGACAGGGACTGAAGCTTTCTTT. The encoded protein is CASRSGTGTEAFF.

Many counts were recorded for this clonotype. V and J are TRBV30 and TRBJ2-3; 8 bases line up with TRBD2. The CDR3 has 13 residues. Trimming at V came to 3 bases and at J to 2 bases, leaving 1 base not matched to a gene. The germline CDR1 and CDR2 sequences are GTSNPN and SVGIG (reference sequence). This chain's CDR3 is CAWRREDTDTQYF. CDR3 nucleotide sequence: TGTGCCTGGAGGCGGGAGGACACAGATACGCAGTATTTT. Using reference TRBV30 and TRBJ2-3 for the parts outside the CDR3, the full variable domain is SQTIHQWPATLVQPVGSPLSLECTVEGTSNPNLYWYRQAAGRGLQLLFYSVGIGQISSEVPQNLSASRPQDRQFILSSKKLLLSDSGFYLCAWRREDTDTQYFGPGTRLTVL.

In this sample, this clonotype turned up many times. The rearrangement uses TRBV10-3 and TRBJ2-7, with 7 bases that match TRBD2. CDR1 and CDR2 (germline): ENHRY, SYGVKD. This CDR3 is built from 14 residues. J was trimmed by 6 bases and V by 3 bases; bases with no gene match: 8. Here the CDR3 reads CAISEGSGLIEQYF. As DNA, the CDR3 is TGTGCCATCAGTGAAGGTAGCGGGCTTATCGAGCAGTACTTC.

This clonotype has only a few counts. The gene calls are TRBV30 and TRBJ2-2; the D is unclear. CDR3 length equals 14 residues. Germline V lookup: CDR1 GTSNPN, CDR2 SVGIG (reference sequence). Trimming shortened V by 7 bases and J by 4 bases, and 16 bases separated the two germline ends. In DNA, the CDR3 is TGTGCCTTCCGGCGGACCCCCGGCACCGGGGAGCTGTTTTTT. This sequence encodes CAFRRTPGTGELFF.

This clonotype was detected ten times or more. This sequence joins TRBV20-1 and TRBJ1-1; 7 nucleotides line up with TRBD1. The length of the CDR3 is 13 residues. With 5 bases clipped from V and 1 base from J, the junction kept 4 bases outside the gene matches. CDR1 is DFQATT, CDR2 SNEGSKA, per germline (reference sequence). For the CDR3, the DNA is TGCAGTGCTCCCTCAGGGGGGAACACTGAAGCTTTCTTT. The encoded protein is CSAPSGGNTEAFF.

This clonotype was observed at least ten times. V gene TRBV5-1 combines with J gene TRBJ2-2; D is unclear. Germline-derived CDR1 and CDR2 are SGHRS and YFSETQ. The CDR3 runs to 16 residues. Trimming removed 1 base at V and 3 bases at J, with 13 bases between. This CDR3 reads CASSLNLAGYTGELFF. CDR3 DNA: TGCGCCAGCAGCTTGAATTTGGCAGGATACACCGGGGAGCTGTTTTTT.

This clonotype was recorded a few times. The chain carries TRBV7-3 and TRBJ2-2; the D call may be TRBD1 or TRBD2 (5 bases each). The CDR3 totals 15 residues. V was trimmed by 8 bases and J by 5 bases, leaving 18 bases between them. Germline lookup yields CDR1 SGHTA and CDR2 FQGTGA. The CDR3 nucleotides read TGTGCCAGCTCCCTCGGGACGGTGGGGACCGGGGAGCTGTTTTTT. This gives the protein CASSLGTVGTGELFF.

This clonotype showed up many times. The CDR3 protein is CSARRSRETQYF. CDR3 coding DNA: TGCAGTGCTAGGCGGAGTCGTGAGACCCAGTACTTC. This chain uses TRBV20-1 with TRBJ2-5; D remains ambiguous. The CDR3 spans 12 residues. Germline V gene lookup returns CDR1 DFQATT and CDR2 SNEGSKA (reference sequence). V was clipped by 3 bases and J by 5 bases, with 10 bases between them.

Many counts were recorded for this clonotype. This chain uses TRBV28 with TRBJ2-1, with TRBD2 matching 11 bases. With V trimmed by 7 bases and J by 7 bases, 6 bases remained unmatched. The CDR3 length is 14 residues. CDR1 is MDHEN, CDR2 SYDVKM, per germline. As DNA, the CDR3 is TGTGCCAGCAATGGACTAGCGGGCCCTAATGAGCAGTTCTTC. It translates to CASNGLAGPNEQFF.

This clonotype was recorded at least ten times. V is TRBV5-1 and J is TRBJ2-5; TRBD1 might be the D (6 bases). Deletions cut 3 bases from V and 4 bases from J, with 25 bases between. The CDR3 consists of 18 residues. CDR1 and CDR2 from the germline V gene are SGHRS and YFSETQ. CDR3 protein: CASSYWPGTGMSGETQYF. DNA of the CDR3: TGCGCCAGCAGCTATTGGCCGGGCACAGGGATGTCCGGAGAGACCCAGTACTTC.

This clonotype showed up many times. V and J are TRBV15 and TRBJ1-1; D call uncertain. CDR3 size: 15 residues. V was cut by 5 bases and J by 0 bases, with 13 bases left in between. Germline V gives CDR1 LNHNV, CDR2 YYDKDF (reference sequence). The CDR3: CATSQTRLMNTEAFF. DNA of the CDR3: TGTGCCACCAGCCAAACCAGGCTTATGAACACTGAAGCTTTCTTT.

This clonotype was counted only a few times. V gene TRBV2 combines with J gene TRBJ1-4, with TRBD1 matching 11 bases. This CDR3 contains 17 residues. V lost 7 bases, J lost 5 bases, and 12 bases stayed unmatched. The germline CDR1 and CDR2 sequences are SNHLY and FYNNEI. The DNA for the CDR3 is TGTGCCAGCAAATCCGGGACAGGGGGGGGGGAAAATGAAAAACTGTTTTTT. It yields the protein CASKSGTGGGENEKLFF.

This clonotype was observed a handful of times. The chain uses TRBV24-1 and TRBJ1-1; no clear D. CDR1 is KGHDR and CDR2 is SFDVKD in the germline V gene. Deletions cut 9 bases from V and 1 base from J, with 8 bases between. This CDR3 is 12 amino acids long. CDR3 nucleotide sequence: TGTGCCACCCGGGCCTGGAACACTGAAGCTTTCTTT. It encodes CATRAWNTEAFF.

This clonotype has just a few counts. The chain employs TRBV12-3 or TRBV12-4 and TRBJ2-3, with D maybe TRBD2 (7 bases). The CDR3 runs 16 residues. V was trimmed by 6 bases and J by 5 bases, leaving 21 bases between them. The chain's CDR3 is CASSRTGGARIDTQYF. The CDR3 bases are TGTGCCAGCAGCCGTACGGGGGGCGCGCGGATAGATACGCAGTATTTT.

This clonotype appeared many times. CDR3 bases: TGTGCCAGCACCCCTCCTTTGAACACTGAAGCTTTCTTT. It specifies CASTPPLNTEAFF. The chain recombines TRBV7-9 with TRBJ1-1; no reliable D call. This CDR3 region has 13 residues. V dropped 7 bases and J dropped 0 bases, with 9 bases sitting between them. Germline CDR1 and CDR2: SEHNR and FQNEAQ (reference sequence).

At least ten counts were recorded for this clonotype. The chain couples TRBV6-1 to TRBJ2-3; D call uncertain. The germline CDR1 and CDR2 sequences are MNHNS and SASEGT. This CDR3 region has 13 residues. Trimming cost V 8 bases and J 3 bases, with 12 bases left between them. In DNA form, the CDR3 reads TGTGCCAGCTGGGAACGCGGAACAGATACGCAGTATTTT. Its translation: CASWERGTDTQYF.

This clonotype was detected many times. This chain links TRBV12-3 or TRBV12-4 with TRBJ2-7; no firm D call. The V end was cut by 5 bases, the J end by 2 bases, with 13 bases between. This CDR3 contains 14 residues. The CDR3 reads CASSPGGSTYEQYF. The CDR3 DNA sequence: TGTGCCAGCAGTCCAGGTGGGTCCACCTACGAGCAGTACTTC.

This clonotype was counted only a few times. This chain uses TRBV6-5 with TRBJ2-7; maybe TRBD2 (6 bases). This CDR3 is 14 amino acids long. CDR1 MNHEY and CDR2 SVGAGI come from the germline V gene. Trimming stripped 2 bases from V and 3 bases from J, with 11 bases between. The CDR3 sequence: CASSYTGSIYEQYF. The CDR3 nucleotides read TGTGCCAGCAGTTACACCGGGAGCATCTACGAGCAGTACTTC.

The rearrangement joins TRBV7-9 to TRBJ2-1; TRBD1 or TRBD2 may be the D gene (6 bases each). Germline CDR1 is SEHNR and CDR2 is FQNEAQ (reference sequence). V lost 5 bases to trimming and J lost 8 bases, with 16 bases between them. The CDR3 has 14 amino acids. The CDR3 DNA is TGTGCCAGCAGCCTGGACCGGGGGCGCCATGAGCAGTTCTTC. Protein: CASSLDRGRHEQFF.

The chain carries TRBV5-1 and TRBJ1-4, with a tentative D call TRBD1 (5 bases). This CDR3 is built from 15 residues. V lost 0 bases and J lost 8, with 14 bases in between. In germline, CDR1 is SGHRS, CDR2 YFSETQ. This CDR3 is CASSLVGDSWEKLFF. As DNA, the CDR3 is TGCGCCAGCAGCTTGGTTGGTGACAGTTGGGAAAAACTGTTTTTT.

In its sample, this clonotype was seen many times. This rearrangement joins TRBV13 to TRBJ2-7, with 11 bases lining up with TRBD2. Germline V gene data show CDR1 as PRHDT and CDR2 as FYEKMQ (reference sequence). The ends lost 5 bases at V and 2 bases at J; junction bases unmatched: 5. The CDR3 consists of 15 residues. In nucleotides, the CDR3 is TGTGCCAGCAGCCCCCGACTAGCGGGGACCTACGAGCAGTACTTC. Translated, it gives CASSPRLAGTYEQYF.

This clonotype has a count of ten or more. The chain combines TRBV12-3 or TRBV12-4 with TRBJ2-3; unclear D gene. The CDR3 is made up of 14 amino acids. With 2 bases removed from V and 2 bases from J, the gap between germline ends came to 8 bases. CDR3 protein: CASSLKQITDTQYF. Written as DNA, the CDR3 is TGTGCCAGCAGTTTAAAACAGATCACAGATACGCAGTATTTT.

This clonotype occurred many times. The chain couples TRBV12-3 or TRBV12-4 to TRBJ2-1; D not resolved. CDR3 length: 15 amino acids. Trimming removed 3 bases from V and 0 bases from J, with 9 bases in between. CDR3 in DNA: TGTGCCAGCAGTTTTAAATCTAGCTCCTACAATGAGCAGTTCTTC. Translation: CASSFKSSSYNEQFF.